This T cell receptor (beta chain) was recorded in a study of CD8 T cells in Susac syndrome. This clonotype has only one observation. Sequencing of TCR beta covered CD8+ and CD4+ T cells obtained from blood. Both CD4+ and CD8+ T cells were negatively isolated, and TEMRA cells underwent FACS enrichment. The germline V and J ends were trimmed by 3 bases and 0 bases, with 15 bases remaining between them. The CDR3 loop spans 16 amino acids. CDR1 and CDR2 (germline): DFQATT, SNEGSKA (reference sequence). RNA was extracted with the RNeasy kit, and a quantity of roughly 0.5 to 1 ug was reverse transcribed using random hexamers. Using its own MiXCR run on the immunoSEQ multiplex PCR reads, TCRdb lists one record per CDR3 protein. The profile covers around 99,000 distinct CDR3 sequences, with 90% to 96% appearing a single time and under 0.1% taken by the ten largest.

V usage is TRBV20-1 and J usage is TRBJ2-1; D might be TRBD1 (6 bases). This clonotype was sampled from a human donor in good health. The source material was CD4+ T cells from PBMCs. CDR3 coding DNA: TGCAGTGCTAGGGAGACAGGTAACCTCTCCTACAATGAGCAGTTCTTC. It encodes CSARETGNLSYNEQFF.